Below, one T cell receptor (beta chain) is given with its context. Its antigen is undetermined. These data are taken from a study of vaccination and CD4 T cells after COVID-19. Findings of the study overall: Vaccine-specific clones in convalescent patients were spike mono-reactive in 304 of 307 cases.

Treatment noted: approximately 11-day PBMC culture with coronavirus spike peptide pools or control peptides (ViraFEST assay). ViraFEST stimulated the growth of antigen-specific T cells using peptide pools and subsequently profiled their TCRs by sequencing. Cultured CD4+ T cells had their DNA profiled by the Oncomine TCR Beta short-read assay. In TCRdb, the PCR reads were re-called with MiXCR into one record per CDR3 protein. Here the sample spans approximately 15,000 distinct CDR3 sequences, approximately 62% being singletons. V lost 5 bases, J lost 5 bases, and 10 bases stayed unmatched. Germline V gene lookup returns CDR1 SEHNR and CDR2 FQNEAQ (reference sequence). CDR3 length: 16 amino acids.

This TCR was recovered from a human donor who had recovered from COVID-19. Specimen: CD4+ T cells from blood, cultured in vitro. The chain recombines TRBV7-9 with TRBJ2-2; 8 bases fit TRBD2. The CDR3 region has the DNA TGTGCCAGCAGCCTCGCAGCGGGAGCGGGTACCGGGGAGCTGTTTTTT. Amino acids: CASSLAAGAGTGELFF.